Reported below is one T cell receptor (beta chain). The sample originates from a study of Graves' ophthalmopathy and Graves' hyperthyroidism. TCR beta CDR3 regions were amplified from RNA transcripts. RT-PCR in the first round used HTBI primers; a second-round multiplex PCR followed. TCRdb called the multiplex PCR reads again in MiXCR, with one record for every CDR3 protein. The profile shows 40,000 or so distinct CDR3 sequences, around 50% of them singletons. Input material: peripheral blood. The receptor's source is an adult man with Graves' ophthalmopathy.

In nucleotides, the CDR3 is TGCGCCAGCAACCTAGCGGGGACCTACGAGCAGTACTTC. This gives the protein CASNLAGTYEQYF. This chain connects TRBV5-1 to TRBJ2-7; 9 nucleotides line up with TRBD2. The CDR3 spans 13 residues. V was clipped by 6 bases and J by 2 bases; unmatched bases: 3. Germline CDR1 reads SGHRS; CDR2 reads YFSETQ.